Below, 27 T cell receptor beta chains from the same sample are listed, as sequenced in a study of control samples from healthy donors and cancer patients. Using immunoSEQ multiplex PCR, the repertoire was profiled, and TCRdb retains in-frame clones only, with some absent. The sample lists about 80,000 clones, around 80% occurring once. The sample taken for sequencing was PBMCs. These TCRs come from a man in his 60s with head and neck cancer.

The genes are TRBV19 and TRBJ2-3; maybe TRBD1 (5 bases). The CDR3 length is 15 residues. V was clipped by 1 base and J by 6 bases, with 14 bases between them. The germline V gene encodes CDR1 LNHDA and CDR2 SQIVND (reference sequence). CDR3 sequence (DNA): TGTGCCAGTAGTATAGGGGGCCTACAAGTGGATACGCAGTATTTT. Encoded protein: CASSIGGLQVDTQYF.

CDR3 in amino acids: CASSEGPLADTQYF. The CDR3 region has the DNA TGTGCCAGCAGCGAGGGGCCGTTGGCAGATACGCAGTATTTT. V usage is TRBV9 and J usage is TRBJ2-3; possible D gene TRBD1, 5 bases. Trimming stripped 3 bases from V and 4 bases from J, with 12 bases between. The CDR3 contains 14 residues. Germline values: CDR1 SGDLS, CDR2 YYNGEE.

The chain joins TRBV5-1 to TRBJ1-2; possibly TRBD1 for D (5 bases). Germline loops: CDR1 SGHRS, CDR2 YFSETQ. The germline V and J ends were trimmed by 4 bases and 3 bases, with 22 bases remaining between them. The CDR3 length is 17 residues. Written as DNA, the CDR3 is TGCGCCAGCAGCCCCCTAAACATCCGGGACCGTCACTATGGCTACACCTTC. It yields the protein CASSPLNIRDRHYGYTF.

The chain joins TRBV5-1 to TRBJ2-2; 7 nucleotides align to TRBD1. This CDR3 has 17 amino acids. With 5 bases clipped from V and 5 bases from J, the junction kept 15 bases outside the gene matches. Germline V gives CDR1 SGHRS, CDR2 YFSETQ. The CDR3 protein is CASSFRQGTRGTGELFF. The CDR3 bases are TGCGCCAGCAGTTTCCGTCAGGGCACCAGGGGGACCGGGGAGCTGTTTTTT.

The chain uses TRBV18 and TRBJ2-1, with D possibly TRBD2 on 6 matching bases. Germline CDR1 reads KGHSH; CDR2 reads LQKENI. V was trimmed by 0 bases and J by 3 bases, leaving 15 bases between them. CDR3 length equals 17 residues. The CDR3: CASSPPLREENYNEQFF. The CDR3 region has the DNA TGTGCCAGCTCACCACCGTTGAGGGAGGAAAACTACAATGAGCAGTTCTTC.

The chain employs TRBV29-1 and TRBJ2-3, with D maybe TRBD2 (6 bases). Trimming took 5 bases from V and 2 from J, leaving 14 bases between them. Germline V lookup: CDR1 SQVTM, CDR2 ANQGSEA. This CDR3 spans 14 amino acids. The CDR3 loop reads CSVSYGSPTDTQYF. The CDR3 DNA reads as TGCAGCGTTAGTTACGGGAGCCCCACAGATACGCAGTATTTT.

The J gene is TRBJ2-3, the V gene TRBV27, with D tentatively TRBD2 (7 bases). The germline gives CDR1 MNHEY, CDR2 SMNVEV (reference sequence). The CDR3 is 16 residues long. The V end was cut by 6 bases, the J end by 3 bases, with 19 bases between. The CDR3 here is CASSRHRVGRTDTQYF. DNA for the CDR3: TGTGCCAGCAGCCGCCACAGGGTCGGGAGGACAGATACGCAGTATTTT.

The CDR3 reads CASSPRTVEAFF. Here the CDR3 DNA reads TGTGCCAGCAGTCCCCGGACAGTTGAAGCTTTCTTT. J is TRBJ1-1 and V is TRBV6-5; D is possibly TRBD1 (6 bases). V lost 5 bases and J 7 bases, leaving 11 bases between the germline ends. The CDR3 runs 12 residues. Germline loops: CDR1 MNHEY, CDR2 SVGAGI.

The gene calls are TRBV5-1 and TRBJ1-4; D is perhaps TRBD1 (5 bases). The CDR3 runs to 15 residues. Germline V gene lookup returns CDR1 SGHRS and CDR2 YFSETQ. The V gene lost 1 base and the J gene lost 8 bases, with 15 bases spanning the gap. CDR3 coding DNA: TGCGCCAGCAGCTTGTCAGTAGGGACTCAGGAAAAACTGTTTTTT. Translation gives CASSLSVGTQEKLFF.

This chain links TRBV6-5 with TRBJ2-1, with 9 bases that match TRBD1. Germline assignment: CDR1 MNHEY and CDR2 SVGAGI. This CDR3 spans 14 amino acids. V gave up 6 bases and J gave up 6 bases; unmatched junction bases: 6. The DNA for the CDR3 is TGTGCCAGCAGCCCACAGGGGGCGGGCAATGAGCAGTTCTTC. The encoded protein is CASSPQGAGNEQFF.

In DNA form, the CDR3 reads TGTGCCAGCAGCAAAGGATGGAATGAGCAGTTCTTC. It is translated as CASSKGWNEQFF. This rearrangement joins TRBV6-5 to TRBJ2-1; D gene unclear. The germline gives CDR1 MNHEY, CDR2 SVGAGI. Deletions cut 6 bases from V and 7 bases from J, with 10 bases between. CDR3 length equals 12 residues.

This clone appeared once. This rearrangement joins TRBV6-2 or TRBV6-3 to TRBJ2-1, with 10 bases identical to TRBD2. The V gene's germline CDR1 is MNHEY and CDR2 SVGEGT. The length of the CDR3 is 15 residues. V lost 2 bases and J lost 8; bases outside the gene matches: 6. CDR3: CASSYASGSLDEQFF. DNA of the CDR3: TGTGCCAGCAGTTACGCTAGCGGGAGTTTGGATGAGCAGTTCTTC.

The gene calls are TRBV9 and TRBJ1-2, with D uncertain. This CDR3 is 15 amino acids long. V lost 1 base to trimming and J lost 4 bases, with 14 bases between them. From germline, CDR1 is SGDLS and CDR2 YYNGEE. CDR3 nucleotide sequence: TGTGCCAGCAGCGTATCCCAGGACGGAAGCTATGGCTACACCTTC. Its translation is CASSVSQDGSYGYTF.

This clone appeared a single time. This sequence joins TRBV11-2 and TRBJ2-5, with D perhaps matching TRBD1 (6 bases). Germline CDR1 SGHAT, CDR2 FQNNGV. Trimming took off 1 base at V and 5 bases at J, with 20 bases between the two ends. This CDR3 region has 17 residues. The CDR3 loop is CASSLGTRLGALETQYF. DNA of the CDR3: TGTGCCAGCAGCTTAGGAACCCGGCTGGGGGCTCTGGAGACCCAGTACTTC.

The chain employs TRBV5-1 and TRBJ1-2, with no clear D. The CDR3 consists of 15 residues. Germline V gene lookup returns CDR1 SGHRS and CDR2 YFSETQ. V was pared by 3 bases and J by 4 bases, with 16 bases between. The CDR3 loop reads CASSSYTYRGYGYTF. The CDR3 DNA reads TGCGCCAGCAGCTCTTACACCTACCGGGGCTATGGCTACACCTTC.

Written as DNA, the CDR3 is TGTGCCAGCAGCCCGGACAATAACTATGGCTACACCTTC. It encodes CASSPDNNYGYTF. The chain carries TRBV7-2 and TRBJ1-2; possibly TRBD1 for D (5 bases). The germline V gene encodes CDR1 SGHTA and CDR2 FQGNSA. Trimming shortened V by 5 bases and J by 1 base, and 8 bases separated the two germline ends. The CDR3 totals 13 residues.

The chain is built from TRBV7-6 and TRBJ2-1; TRBD2 aligns across 15 bases. The CDR3 runs to 15 residues. The trim removed 4 bases at V and 9 bases at J, leaving 4 bases unmatched. Germline lookup yields CDR1 SGHVS and CDR2 FNYEAQ. The CDR3 DNA reads as TGTGCCAGCAGCTCCGGACTAGCGGGAGGGCCTGAGCAGTTCTTC. This sequence encodes CASSSGLAGGPEQFF.

V and J are TRBV11-3 and TRBJ2-1; 7 nucleotides line up with TRBD1. Germline loops: CDR1 SGHNT, CDR2 YENEEA. J gave up 3 bases and V 1 base, and 3 bases lay outside the gene matches. CDR3 length equals 15 residues. The CDR3 loop is CASSLGQGNYNEQFF. In DNA form, the CDR3 reads TGTGCCAGCAGCTTAGGACAGGGAAACTACAATGAGCAGTTCTTC.

V is TRBV30 and J is TRBJ2-3; TRBD2 might be the D (5 bases). Germline V CDR1 and CDR2: GTSNPN, SVGIG (reference sequence). V dropped 2 bases and J dropped 6 bases, with 15 bases sitting between them. The CDR3 has 14 amino acids. In DNA form, the CDR3 reads TGTGCCTGGAGTTTTGGGCTAGCTGGTGATACGCAGTATTTT. Residues: CAWSFGLAGDTQYF. The whole variable domain, remainder taken from reference TRBV30 and TRBJ2-3, is SQTIHQWPATLVQPVGSPLSLECTVEGTSNPNLYWYRQAAGRGLQLLFYSVGIGQISSEVPQNLSASRPQDRQFILSSKKLLLSDSGFYLCAWSFGLAGDTQYFGPGTRLTVL.

The rearrangement joins TRBV19 to TRBJ1-5; D ambiguous. The CDR3 covers 14 residues. Trimming cost V 3 bases and J 5 bases, with 11 bases left between them. Germline V CDR1 and CDR2: LNHDA, SQIVND (reference sequence). CDR3: CASSIAAEYQPQHF. The CDR3 coding sequence is TGTGCCAGTAGTATCGCGGCAGAATATCAGCCCCAGCATTTT. Full variable domain (rest looked up from reference TRBV19 and TRBJ1-5): DGGITQSPKYLFRKEGQNVTLSCEQNLNHDAMYWYRQDPGQGLRLIYYSQIVNDFQKGDIAEGYSVSREKKESFPLTVTSAQKNPTAFYLCASSIAAEYQPQHFGDGTRLSIL.

The chain links TRBV3-1 (or the pseudogene TRBV3-2) to TRBJ1-1, with no clear D. Germline CDR1 is LGHDT and CDR2 is YNNKEL (reference sequence). V was pared by 4 bases and J by 0 bases, with 6 bases between. There are 13 residues in the CDR3. For the CDR3, the DNA is TGTGCCAGCAGCCCTCCACTGAACACTGAAGCTTTCTTT. Translation: CASSPPLNTEAFF.

The rearrangement uses TRBV5-4 and TRBJ2-3; unclear D gene. The CDR3 is 13 amino acids. V was cut by 3 bases and J by 0 bases, with 5 bases left in between. CDR1 and CDR2 from the germline V gene are SGHNT and YYREEE (reference sequence). The CDR3 spells CASSSYSTDTQYF. As DNA, the CDR3 is TGTGCCAGCAGCTCGTATAGCACAGATACGCAGTATTTT.

The J gene is TRBJ1-1, the V gene TRBV10-3; D perhaps matches TRBD1 (6 bases). There are 12 residues in the CDR3. Trimming shortened V by 5 bases and J by 3 bases, and 7 bases separated the two germline ends. CDR1 and CDR2 (germline): ENHRY, SYGVKD. DNA of the CDR3: TGTGCCATCAGTACAGGGTACACTGAAGCTTTCTTT. It encodes CAISTGYTEAFF.

The gene calls are TRBV10-1 and TRBJ2-5; D might be TRBD1 (6 bases). Trimming stripped 4 bases from V and 3 bases from J, with 12 bases between. Looked up from germline, CDR1 is WNHNN and CDR2 is SYGVQD (reference sequence). The CDR3 loop spans 14 amino acids. The CDR3 spells CASSGFRDKETQYF. The DNA of the CDR3 is TGCGCCAGCAGTGGATTTCGGGACAAAGAGACCCAGTACTTC.

The chain has TRBV10-3 and TRBJ2-5; unclear D gene. The germline V gene has CDR1 ENHRY and CDR2 SYGVKD. V was clipped by 4 bases and J by 2 bases, with 17 bases between them. This CDR3 has 16 residues. This chain's CDR3 is CAISGGPSSPQETQYF. The CDR3, as DNA: TGTGCCATCAGTGGTGGCCCCTCAAGCCCTCAAGAGACCCAGTACTTC.

The genes are TRBV7-9 and TRBJ1-2; D might be TRBD1 (5 bases). Trimming pared 3 bases from V and 1 base from J, leaving 12 bases between. Germline values: CDR1 SEHNR, CDR2 FQNEAQ (reference sequence). The CDR3 is made up of 15 amino acids. The CDR3 coding sequence is TGTGCCAGCAGCTTTTATGGGACTAATAACTATGGCTACACCTTC. Translating it yields CASSFYGTNNYGYTF.

This clone was found a few times. The CDR3 DNA reads as TGTGCCAGCAGCTTAGGGGACAGACAGTACAATGAGCAGTTCTTC. The encoded protein is CASSLGDRQYNEQFF. The V and J genes are TRBV11-2 and TRBJ2-1; 7 bases align to TRBD1. With 1 base clipped from V and 4 bases from J, the junction kept 4 bases outside the gene matches. The length of the CDR3 is 15 residues. CDR1 and CDR2 (germline): SGHAT, FQNNGV.